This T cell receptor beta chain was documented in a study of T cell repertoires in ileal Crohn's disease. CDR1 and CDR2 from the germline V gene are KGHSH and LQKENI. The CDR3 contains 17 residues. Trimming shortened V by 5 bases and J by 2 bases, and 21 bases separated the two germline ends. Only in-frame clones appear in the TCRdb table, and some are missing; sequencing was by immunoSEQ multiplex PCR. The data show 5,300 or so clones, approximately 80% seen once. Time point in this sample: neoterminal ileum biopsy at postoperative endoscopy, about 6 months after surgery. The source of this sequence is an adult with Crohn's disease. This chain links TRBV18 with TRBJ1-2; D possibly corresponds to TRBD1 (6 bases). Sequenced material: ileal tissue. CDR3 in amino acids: CASSSQTGSPSNYGYTF. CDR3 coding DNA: TGTGCCAGCTCATCTCAGACAGGTTCCCCTTCCAACTATGGCTACACCTTC.